Listed below are T cell receptor beta chains from one sample, sequenced in a study of blood T cell repertoires in COVID-19. Method: immunoSEQ multiplex PCR; TCRdb's copy keeps in-frame clones and lacks some. The data hold more than 30,000 clones, with 75% to 90% observed a single time. The sample comprised peripheral blood. The receptors come from a man over 45 with active or convalescent COVID-19. Each CDR3 is given with its conserved first and last residue. D genes are given only for firm matches. The listing skips clone size in some rows; elsewhere it reads once, few, many or a size class.

len	abundance	d_gene	v_gene	j_gene	CDR3aa	CDR3nt
16	.	TRBD1	TRBV6-4	TRBJ2-2	CASSDRQGVNTGELFF	TGTGCCAGCAGTGACCGGCAGGGGGTAAACACCGGGGAGCTGTTTTTT
15	.	.	TRBV28	TRBJ1-2	CASSLVTGALNGYTF	TGTGCCAGCAGTTTGGTGACAGGAGCCTTGAATGGCTACACCTTC
12	.	TRBD1	TRBV7-3	TRBJ1-2	CASIGQGVGYTF	TGTGCCTCCATAGGACAGGGGGTCGGCTACACCTTC
16	.	TRBD2	TRBV5-1	TRBJ2-3	CASSLGGLAGADTQYF	TGCGCCAGCAGCTTGGGCGGTCTAGCGGGCGCAGATACGCAGTATTTT
17	once	TRBD1	TRBV3-1/TRBV3-2	TRBJ1-1	CASSQILTGGLNTEAFF	TGTGCCAGCAGCCAAATTTTGACAGGGGGCTTGAACACTGAAGCTTTCTTT
15	.	TRBD1	TRBV5-8	TRBJ1-4	CASSPWTGGNEKLFF	TGTGCCAGCAGCCCTTGGACAGGGGGAAATGAAAAACTGTTTTTT
19	.	TRBD2	TRBV6-1	TRBJ2-7	CASSEVGRGLAGAPYEQYF	TGTGCCAGCAGTGAAGTTGGTCGGGGACTAGCGGGAGCACCCTACGAGCAGTACTTC
14	.	TRBD1	TRBV30	TRBJ1-2	CAWSLFRTGGGYTF	TGTGCCTGGAGCCTCTTCAGGACAGGGGGCGGCTACACCTTC
15	few	TRBD2	TRBV4-1	TRBJ2-2	CASSQVGGGPGELFF	TGCGCCAGCAGCCAAGTCGGGGGAGGGCCCGGGGAGCTGTTTTTT
14	.	TRBD1	TRBV6-6	TRBJ1-2	CASSYRTGRDGYTF	TGTGCCAGCAGTTATAGGACAGGAAGGGATGGCTACACCTTC
14	.	.	TRBV6-5	TRBJ2-2	CASSYRGYTGELFF	TGTGCCAGCAGTTACAGGGGATACACCGGGGAGCTGTTTTTT
15	.	.	TRBV28	TRBJ1-1	CASSPPDRRNTEAFF	TGTGCCAGCAGCCCCCCCGACAGGAGGAACACTGAAGCTTTCTTT
15	once	.	TRBV7-2	TRBJ1-1	CASSSPRRGRTEAFF	TGTGCCAGCAGCTCCCCTCGAAGGGGTCGCACTGAAGCTTTCTTT
15	.	TRBD2	TRBV5-1	TRBJ2-1	CASSPGLGSYNEQFF	TGCGCCAGCAGCCCTGGACTAGGCTCCTACAATGAGCAGTTCTTC
13	.	.	TRBV6-1	TRBJ2-5	CASSETGGETQYF	TGTGCCAGCAGTGAGACAGGTGGAGAGACCCAGTACTTC
20	.	.	TRBV28	TRBJ1-4	CASSLVGGTQKLATNEKLFF	TGTGCCAGCAGTTTGGTTGGGGGGACCCAGAAGCTTGCAACTAATGAAAAACTGTTTTTT
15	once	TRBD1	TRBV2	TRBJ2-2	CASSPRGTNTGELFF	TGTGCCAGCAGCCCCAGGGGGACGAACACCGGGGAGCTGTTTTTT
13	.	.	TRBV6-1	TRBJ2-4	CASSEAPRNIQYF	TGTGCCAGCAGTGAAGCGCCGAGGAACATTCAGTACTTC
19	.	TRBD1	TRBV7-2	TRBJ1-2	CASSSLGRDSERAIYGYTF	TGTGCCAGCAGCAGCTTAGGGCGGGACAGCGAACGAGCCATCTATGGCTACACCTTC
13	.	.	TRBV29-1	TRBJ1-2	CSVEDPFGVGYTF	TGCAGCGTTGAAGATCCTTTCGGGGTCGGCTACACCTTC
13	.	TRBD1	TRBV20-1	TRBJ1-5	CSASSGGDQPQHF	TGCAGTGCTAGTTCAGGGGGCGATCAGCCCCAGCATTTT
16	.	.	TRBV2	TRBJ2-7	CASSEFPTGISYEQYF	TGTGCCAGCAGTGAGTTCCCCACAGGAATCTCCTACGAGCAGTACTTC
15	medium-sized	TRBD2	TRBV2	TRBJ2-1	CASSGREDSYNEQFF	TGTGCCAGCAGTGGACGGGAGGACTCCTACAATGAGCAGTTCTTC
15	.	.	TRBV5-6	TRBJ1-2	CASSSRQAANYGYTF	TGTGCCAGCAGCTCCCGACAGGCAGCCAACTATGGCTACACCTTC
14	.	TRBD1	TRBV18	TRBJ1-2	CASSLGQAFYGYTF	TGTGCCAGCTCACTGGGACAGGCGTTCTATGGCTACACCTTC
16	.	.	TRBV28	TRBJ2-3	CASRPWGEGLADTQYF	TGTGCCAGCAGGCCCTGGGGGGAAGGGTTGGCAGATACGCAGTATTTT
14	.	.	TRBV27	TRBJ2-5	CASSLRGMGETQYF	TGTGCCAGCAGTTTACGAGGGATGGGAGAGACCCAGTACTTC
12	.	.	TRBV18	TRBJ2-1	CASSPPVSEQFF	TGTGCCAGCTCACCACCGGTGAGTGAGCAGTTCTTC
13	.	.	TRBV7-3	TRBJ2-1	CASRFGLNNEQFF	TGTGCCAGCAGATTCGGACTTAACAATGAGCAGTTCTTC
17	once	TRBD1	TRBV18	TRBJ2-7	CASSPGQGAGSSYEQYF	TGTGCCAGCTCACCGGGACAGGGGGCAGGGAGCTCCTACGAGCAGTACTTC
14	.	.	TRBV6-5	TRBJ1-2	CASSYSTGNYGYTF	TGTGCCAGCAGTTATTCCACAGGGAACTATGGCTACACCTTC
14	.	TRBD2	TRBV29-1	TRBJ2-1	CSSVGGSTYNEQFF	TGCAGCTCCGTGGGGGGGTCGACTTACAATGAGCAGTTCTTC
16	once	.	TRBV9	TRBJ2-3	CASSEGTWGSTDTQYF	TGTGCCAGCAGCGAAGGAACCTGGGGCTCCACAGATACGCAGTATTTT
19	.	TRBD2	TRBV18	TRBJ2-1	CASSPTTGTSGTSYNEQFF	TGTGCCAGCTCACCTACAACCGGGACTAGCGGGACCTCCTACAATGAGCAGTTCTTC
14	.	.	TRBV11-2	TRBJ1-5	CASSLGARGQPQHF	TGTGCCAGCAGCTTAGGTGCGCGAGGGCAGCCCCAGCATTTT
14	.	TRBD1	TRBV18	TRBJ1-1	CASSLGQWNTEAFF	TGTGCCAGCTCATTGGGACAGTGGAACACTGAAGCTTTCTTT
17	.	.	TRBV19	TRBJ1-5	CASSIGGRTLGNQPQHF	TGTGCCAGTAGTATCGGGGGGAGGACCCTCGGGAATCAGCCCCAGCATTTT
14	.	.	TRBV6-5	TRBJ1-3	CASSQRTSGNTIYF	TGTGCCAGCAGCCAGCGCACCTCTGGAAACACCATATATTTT
12	once	.	TRBV11-2	TRBJ2-1	CASSPSRNEQFF	TGTGCCAGCAGCCCGTCACGGAATGAGCAGTTCTTC
13	.	TRBD1	TRBV29-1	TRBJ2-1	CSVQDRGNNEQFF	TGCAGCGTTCAGGACAGGGGGAACAATGAGCAGTTCTTC
13	.	TRBD1	TRBV30	TRBJ1-2	CAWSGTGEGGYTF	TGTGCCTGGAGTGGGACAGGGGAAGGTGGCTACACCTTC
13	few	TRBD1	TRBV29-1	TRBJ2-7	CSASGQGDYEQYF	TGCAGCGCCTCAGGCCAGGGGGACTACGAGCAGTACTTC
15	.	TRBD1	TRBV25-1	TRBJ1-1	CASSESTGVYTEAFF	TGTGCCAGCAGTGAGTCGACAGGGGTTTACACTGAAGCTTTCTTT
15	once	.	TRBV3-1/TRBV3-2	TRBJ1-2	CASSLRDRGGYGYTF	TGTGCCAGCAGCCTCCGGGACCGGGGGGGCTATGGCTACACCTTC
15	.	.	TRBV4-1	TRBJ1-6	CASSPESHGGSPLHF	TGCGCCAGCAGCCCCGAGTCCCACGGAGGGTCACCCCTCCACTTT
15	.	TRBD2	TRBV5-8	TRBJ2-3	CASSFSGRTTDTQYF	TGTGCCAGCAGCTTTAGCGGGAGAACAACAGATACGCAGTATTTT
14	.	.	TRBV15	TRBJ1-2	CATSIAGVGYGYTF	TGTGCCACCAGCATTGCAGGGGTGGGCTATGGCTACACCTTC
15	.	.	TRBV6-5	TRBJ1-5	CASRRAGNRNQPQHF	TGTGCCAGCAGGAGAGCAGGGAACCGGAATCAGCCCCAGCATTTT
15	few	TRBD1	TRBV2	TRBJ2-5	CASSEARTGGETQYF	TGTGCCAGCAGTGAAGCAAGGACAGGGGGAGAGACCCAGTACTTC
12	few	.	TRBV7-8	TRBJ2-1	CASSFGANEQFF	TGTGCCAGCAGCTTTGGTGCGAATGAGCAGTTCTTC
13	.	.	TRBV3-1/TRBV3-2	TRBJ1-2	CASSPPQNYGYTF	TGTGCCAGCAGCCCCCCCCAGAACTATGGCTACACCTTC
17	few	TRBD2	TRBV25-1	TRBJ2-1	CASSELVPAGAYNEQFF	TGTGCCAGCAGTGAATTAGTCCCAGCGGGGGCCTACAATGAGCAGTTCTTC
12	.	.	TRBV7-9	TRBJ2-3	CASSPTGDTQYF	TGTGCCAGCAGCCCGACTGGGGATACGCAGTATTTT
14	.	.	TRBV5-1	TRBJ2-7	CASSLRVMRDEQYF	TGCGCCAGCAGCTTGAGGGTCATGAGGGACGAGCAGTACTTC
15	.	.	TRBV13	TRBJ1-6	CASSLETGRDSPLHF	TGTGCCAGCAGCTTAGAAACAGGAAGGGATTCACCCCTCCACTTT